The source of this TCR beta chain is a study of early T cells in non-severe SARS-CoV-2 infection (dated by TCRdb to 2020 to 2023). Looking at the study overall: Bulk RNA from unsorted whole blood was used for TCR sequencing, so alpha and beta chains could not be paired. Overall results and qualifications from the work: VDJdb matching was skewed toward anti-spike CD8 responses and likely underestimated virus-specific expansions, missing private and CD4 specificities.

Only one count was recorded for this clonotype. No antigen is known for it. Base qualities are not provided; no much larger clone lies one nucleotide away. A read on its own is weak evidence. Set within a cohort of healthcare workers in London, UK, this nested case-control study involved weekly PCR testing of nasopharyngeal swabs along with blood sampling. Healthcare workers were recruited during the week of the UK lockdown, between 23 and 31 March 2020, and followed weekly for up to about 15 weeks. Trimmed from V: 4 bases; trimmed from J: 0 bases; junction bases lacking a gene match: 11. CDR3 length: 18 amino acids, cysteine to phenylalanine. Solely the CDR3 DNA is kept, with 54 bases framed from the first base. Per the germline V gene, MRHNA is the CDR1 and SNTAGT is the CDR2. Library preparation was by 5' RACE. Sequencing used a NextSeq 500. The TCR library protocol attached unique molecular identifiers to individual cDNA molecules to correct for sequencing error and PCR bias. Sequencing covered both TCR alpha and beta chains, and within each sample the abundances of alpha and beta sequences were tightly co-correlated. The original pipeline was this. V gene, J gene and CDR3 annotation of TCR sequences was performed with Decombinator V4. Expanded TCRs were defined as changing significantly between any two time points under a Poisson model with p below 0.0001. TCR abundances were normalised to the total number of TCRs sequenced in each sample and reported as counts per million. TRAV1-2 paired with TRAJ12, TRAJ20 or TRAJ33 defined MAIT TCRs, while TRAV10 paired with TRAJ18 defined iNKT TCRs. A search of VDJdb, accessed on 1 November 2021, was run for TCRs annotated to CMV, EBV and SARS-CoV-2, with TCRs annotated for multiple antigens excluded. TCRdb trimmed public reads at Q25 via fastp, called clones via MiXCR and kept in-frame beta chains. CDR3 protein duplicates are merged, each entry listing the most common genes and DNA. The V and J calls shown here were made by TCRdb, not taken from the authors' results. Across this sample there are 75,000 to 100,000 distinct CDR3 sequences, with about 15% seen only once. The top ten constitute about 0.58% of the sample.

Sequencing used whole blood. This TCR derives from an adult who was a healthcare worker with PCR-confirmed SARS-CoV-2 infection or an uninfected control (not recorded which). The chain was built from TRBV6-4 and TRBJ2-1; 8 middle bases align to TRBD2. CDR3 reads: CASSARSGGGSSYNEQFF. The DNA sequence is as follows: TGTGCCAGCAGTGCCCGATCGGGGGGGGGAAGCTCCTACAATGAGCAGTTCTTC.